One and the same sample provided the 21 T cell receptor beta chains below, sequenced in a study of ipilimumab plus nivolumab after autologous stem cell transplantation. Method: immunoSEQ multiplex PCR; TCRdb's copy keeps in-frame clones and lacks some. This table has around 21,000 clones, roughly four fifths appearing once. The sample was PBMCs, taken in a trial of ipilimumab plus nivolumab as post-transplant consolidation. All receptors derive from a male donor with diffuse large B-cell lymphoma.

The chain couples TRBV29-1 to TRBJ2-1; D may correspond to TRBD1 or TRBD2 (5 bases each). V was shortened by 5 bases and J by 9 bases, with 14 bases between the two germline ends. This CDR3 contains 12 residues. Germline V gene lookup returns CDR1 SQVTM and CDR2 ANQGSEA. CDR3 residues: CSVSGTFSEQFF. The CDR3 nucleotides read TGCAGCGTTTCCGGGACGTTTAGTGAGCAGTTCTTC.

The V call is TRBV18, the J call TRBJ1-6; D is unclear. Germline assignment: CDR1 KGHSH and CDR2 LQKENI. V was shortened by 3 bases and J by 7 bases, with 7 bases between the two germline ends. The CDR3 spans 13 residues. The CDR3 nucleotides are TGTGCCAGCTCACCGGAGGCGAATTCACCCCTCCACTTT. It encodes CASSPEANSPLHF.

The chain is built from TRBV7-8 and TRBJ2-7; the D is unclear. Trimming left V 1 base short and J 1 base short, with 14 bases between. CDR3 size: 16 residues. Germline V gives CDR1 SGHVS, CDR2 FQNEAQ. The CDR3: CASSLVGSVNSYEQYF. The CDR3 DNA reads TGTGCCAGCAGCTTAGTGGGTTCAGTGAATTCCTACGAGCAGTACTTC.

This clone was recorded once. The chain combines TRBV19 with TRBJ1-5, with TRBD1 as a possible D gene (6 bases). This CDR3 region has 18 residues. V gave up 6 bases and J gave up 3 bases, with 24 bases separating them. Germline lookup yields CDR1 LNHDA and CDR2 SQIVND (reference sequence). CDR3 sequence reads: CASSNQGLSEFFNQPQHF. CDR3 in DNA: TGTGCCAGTAGCAACCAGGGGTTGAGCGAGTTTTTCAATCAGCCCCAGCATTTT. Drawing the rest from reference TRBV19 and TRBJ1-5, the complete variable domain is DGGITQSPKYLFRKEGQNVTLSCEQNLNHDAMYWYRQDPGQGLRLIYYSQIVNDFQKGDIAEGYSVSREKKESFPLTVTSAQKNPTAFYLCASSNQGLSEFFNQPQHFGDGTRLSIL.

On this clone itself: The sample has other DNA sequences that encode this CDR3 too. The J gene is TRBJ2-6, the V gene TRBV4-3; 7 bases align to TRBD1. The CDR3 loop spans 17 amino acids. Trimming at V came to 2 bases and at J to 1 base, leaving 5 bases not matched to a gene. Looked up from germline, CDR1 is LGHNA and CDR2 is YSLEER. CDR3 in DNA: TGCGCCAGCAGCCAAATTTACAGGGGATCTGGGGCCAACGTCCTGACTTTC. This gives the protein CASSQIYRGSGANVLTF.

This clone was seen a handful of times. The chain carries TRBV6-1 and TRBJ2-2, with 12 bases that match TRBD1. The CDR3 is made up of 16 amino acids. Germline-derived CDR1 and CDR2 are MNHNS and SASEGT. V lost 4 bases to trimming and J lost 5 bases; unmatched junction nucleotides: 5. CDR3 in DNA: TGTGCCAGCAGTGGGGACAGGGGGCCACGGACCGGGGAGCTGTTTTTT. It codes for CASSGDRGPRTGELFF.

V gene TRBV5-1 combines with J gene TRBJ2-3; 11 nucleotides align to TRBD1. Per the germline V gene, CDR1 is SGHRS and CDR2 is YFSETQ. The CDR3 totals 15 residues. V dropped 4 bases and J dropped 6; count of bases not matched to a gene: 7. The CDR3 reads CASSMDRGQVDTQYF. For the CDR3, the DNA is TGCGCCAGCAGCATGGACAGGGGGCAAGTGGATACGCAGTATTTT.

DNA of the CDR3: TGTGCCAGCAGCCCCGTTGGGGTACCCACAGATACGCAGTATTTT. Its translation: CASSPVGVPTDTQYF. The rearrangement links TRBV7-6 to TRBJ2-3; D remains ambiguous. V shed 5 bases and J shed 2 bases, with 14 bases lying between them. This CDR3 is built from 15 residues. CDR1 is SGHVS and CDR2 is FNYEAQ in the germline V gene.

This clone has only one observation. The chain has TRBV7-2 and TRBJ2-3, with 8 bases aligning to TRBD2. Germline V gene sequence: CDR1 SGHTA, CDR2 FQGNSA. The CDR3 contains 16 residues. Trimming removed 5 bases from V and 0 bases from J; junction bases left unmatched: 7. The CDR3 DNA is TGTGCCAGCAGCCCGACGCGGGGGGCTAGCACAGATACGCAGTATTTT. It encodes CASSPTRGASTDTQYF. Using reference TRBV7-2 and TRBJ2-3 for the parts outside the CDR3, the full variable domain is GAGVSQSPSNKVTEKGKDVELRCDPISGHTALYWYRQSLGQGLEFLIYFQGNSAPDKSGLPSDRFSAERTGGSVSTLTIQRTQQEDSAVYLCASSPTRGASTDTQYFGPGTRLTVL.

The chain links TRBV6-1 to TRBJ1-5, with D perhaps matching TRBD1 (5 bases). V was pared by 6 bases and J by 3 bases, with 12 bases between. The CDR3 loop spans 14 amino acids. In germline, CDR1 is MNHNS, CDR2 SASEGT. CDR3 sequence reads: CASRPRQHNQPQHF. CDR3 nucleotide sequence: TGTGCCAGCAGGCCTAGACAGCACAATCAGCCCCAGCATTTT.

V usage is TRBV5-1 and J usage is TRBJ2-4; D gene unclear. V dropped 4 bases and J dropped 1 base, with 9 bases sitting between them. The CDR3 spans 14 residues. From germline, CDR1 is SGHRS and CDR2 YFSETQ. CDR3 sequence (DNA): TGCGCCAGCAGCCCGGGTAATGCCAAAAACATTCAGTACTTC. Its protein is CASSPGNAKNIQYF. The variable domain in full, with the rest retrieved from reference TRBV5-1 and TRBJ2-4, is KAGVTQTPRYLIKTRGQQVTLSCSPISGHRSVSWYQQTPGQGLQFLFEYFSETQRNKGNFPGRFSGRQFSNSRSEMNVSTLELGDSALYLCASSPGNAKNIQYFGAGTRLSVL.

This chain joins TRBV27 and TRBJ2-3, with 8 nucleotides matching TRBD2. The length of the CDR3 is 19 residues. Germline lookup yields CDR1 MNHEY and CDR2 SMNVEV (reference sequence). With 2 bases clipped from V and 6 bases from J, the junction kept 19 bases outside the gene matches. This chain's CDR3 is CASSLGTGGPRFSRDTQYF. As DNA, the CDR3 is TGTGCCAGCAGTTTAGGGACGGGGGGGCCTCGTTTTTCCAGGGATACGCAGTATTTT.

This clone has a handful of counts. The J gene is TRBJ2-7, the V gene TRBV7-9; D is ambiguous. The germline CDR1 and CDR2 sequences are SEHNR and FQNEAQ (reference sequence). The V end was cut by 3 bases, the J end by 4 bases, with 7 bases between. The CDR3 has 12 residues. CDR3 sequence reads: CASSFHGYEQYF. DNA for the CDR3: TGTGCCAGCAGCTTTCATGGGTACGAGCAGTACTTC.

This CDR3 reads CASSLYSIYGYTF. In DNA form, the CDR3 reads TGTGCCAGCAGCCTCTATTCCATATATGGCTACACCTTC. This rearrangement joins TRBV7-9 to TRBJ1-2, with no clear D. The germline V and J ends were trimmed by 5 bases and 5 bases, with 12 bases remaining between them. The germline CDR1 and CDR2 sequences are SEHNR and FQNEAQ (reference sequence). The CDR3 contains 13 residues.

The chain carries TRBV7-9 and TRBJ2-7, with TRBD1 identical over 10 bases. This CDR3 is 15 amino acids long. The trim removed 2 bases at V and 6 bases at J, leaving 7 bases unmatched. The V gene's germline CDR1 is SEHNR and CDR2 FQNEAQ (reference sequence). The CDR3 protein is CASSLTGTGASEQYF. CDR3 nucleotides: TGTGCCAGCAGCTTAACCGGGACAGGGGCCTCCGAGCAGTACTTC.

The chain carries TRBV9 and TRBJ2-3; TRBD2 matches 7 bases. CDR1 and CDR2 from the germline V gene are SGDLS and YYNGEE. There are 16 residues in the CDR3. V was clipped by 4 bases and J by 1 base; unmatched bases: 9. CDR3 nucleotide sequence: TGTGCCAGCAGCCCCCGGATGGGGGGGGGCACAGATACGCAGTATTTT. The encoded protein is CASSPRMGGGTDTQYF. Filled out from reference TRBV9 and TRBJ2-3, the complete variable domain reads DSGVTQTPKHLITATGQRVTLRCSPRSGDLSVYWYQQSLDQGLQFLIQYYNGEERAKGNILERFSAQQFPDLHSELNLSSLELGDSALYFCASSPRMGGGTDTQYFGPGTRLTVL.

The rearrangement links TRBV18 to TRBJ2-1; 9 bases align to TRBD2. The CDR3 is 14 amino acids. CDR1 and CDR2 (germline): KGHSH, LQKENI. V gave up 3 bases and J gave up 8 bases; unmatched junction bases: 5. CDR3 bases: TGTGCCAGCTCACCTCCGGCGGGGGGGGATGAGCAGTTCTTC. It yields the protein CASSPPAGGDEQFF. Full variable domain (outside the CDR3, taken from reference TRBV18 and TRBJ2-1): NAGVMQNPRHLVRRRGQEARLRCSPMKGHSHVYWYRQLPEEGLKFMVYLQKENIIDESGMPKERFSAEFPKEGPSILRIQQVVRGDSAAYFCASSPPAGGDEQFFGPGTRLTVL.

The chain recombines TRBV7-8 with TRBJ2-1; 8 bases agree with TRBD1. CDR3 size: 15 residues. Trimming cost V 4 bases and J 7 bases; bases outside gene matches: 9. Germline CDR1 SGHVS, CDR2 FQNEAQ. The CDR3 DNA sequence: TGTGCCAGCAGCTCGGGAGACAGGGGTCGGAATGAGCAGTTCTTC. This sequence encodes CASSSGDRGRNEQFF.

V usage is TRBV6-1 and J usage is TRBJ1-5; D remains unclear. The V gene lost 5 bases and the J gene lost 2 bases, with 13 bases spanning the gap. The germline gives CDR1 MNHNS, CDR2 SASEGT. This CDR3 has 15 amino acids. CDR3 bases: TGTGCCAGCAGTCGGGGTACTTGGGGCAATCAGCCCCAGCATTTT. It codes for CASSRGTWGNQPQHF.

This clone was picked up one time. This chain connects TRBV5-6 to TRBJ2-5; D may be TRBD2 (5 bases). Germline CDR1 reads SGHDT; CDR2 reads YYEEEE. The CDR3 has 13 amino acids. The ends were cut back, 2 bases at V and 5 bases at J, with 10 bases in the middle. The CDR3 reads CASSLSAAETQYF. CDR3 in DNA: TGTGCCAGCAGCTTATCAGCGGCGGAGACCCAGTACTTC.

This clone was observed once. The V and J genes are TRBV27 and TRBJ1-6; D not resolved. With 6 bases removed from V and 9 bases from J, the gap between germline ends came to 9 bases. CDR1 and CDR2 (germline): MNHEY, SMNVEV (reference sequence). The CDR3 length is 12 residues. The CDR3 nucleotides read TGTGCCAGCAGCGATATCCGTTCACCCCTCCACTTT. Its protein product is CASSDIRSPLHF.